This TCR beta chain was recorded in a study of shared clonotypes between healthy human individuals. The assay was immunoSEQ multiplex PCR, and TCRdb's table has in-frame clones only and misses some. This table holds over 2 million clones, 80% to 95% found once. This CDR3 region has 15 residues. Germline V gene sequence: CDR1 SNHLY, CDR2 FYNNEI. The V end lost 4 bases, the J end lost 2 bases, and 12 bases lay between the germline ends. Sequencing input: naive CD4+ T cells from PBMCs. Specified subset: CD45RA+ positively selected. The sequence was obtained from a man in his late teens or twenties in good health. Some clones in this sample may be carry-over from other donors' samples. The J gene is TRBJ1-5, the V gene TRBV2; TRBD1 is a possible D gene (5 bases). The CDR3 bases are TGTGCCAGCAGTGGACAGTCCGAAGGCAATCAGCCCCAGCATTTT. Translation gives CASSGQSEGNQPQHF.